This T cell receptor (beta chain) appears in the sequencing data of a study of T-cell memory formation after mild COVID-19. This clonotype showed up many times. Germline V CDR1 and CDR2: LGHNA, YSLEER. Trimming at V came to 0 bases and at J to 14 bases, leaving 5 bases not matched to a gene. This CDR3 is built from 14 residues. One entry per CDR3 protein results from TCRdb running MiXCR on the 5' RACE reads. Among a few hundred thousand distinct CDR3 sequences listed, about a fifth were seen once. This clonotype was obtained from an adult woman who had mild COVID-19 (a few samples of this study predate the infection). Cell type and time point are not known. The chain recombines TRBV4-3 with TRBJ2-1, with 12 bases fitting TRBD2. Sequencing was carried out using PBMCs or a T cell subset sorted from them (not recorded which). DNA of the CDR3: TGCGCCAGCAGCCAAGATCAGACTAGCGGGAGTAAGTTCTTC. Its protein product is CASSQDQTSGSKFF.